This T cell receptor (beta chain) was captured by sequencing in a study of blood T cell repertoires in COVID-19. Background on the study: Collection of acute and convalescent COVID-19 samples took place in the United States, Italy and Spain.

Original analysis: It was from reference gene primer amplification that nucleated cell counts were estimated. Repertoires were generated with immunoSEQ multiplex PCR, while TCRdb's copy carries only in-frame clones and drops some. That table supplies the V and J calls and clone size; D and trimming were determined from the DNA. The table lists some 130,000 clones, under 95% of them singletons. Sequenced material: peripheral blood. The TCR comes from a man aged 45-60 years with active COVID-19.

This chain's CDR3 is CASSEATRGAGETQYF. The CDR3 region has the DNA TGCGCCAGCAGCGAGGCCACCCGGGGGGCCGGAGAGACCCAGTACTTC. V is TRBV10-2 and J is TRBJ2-5, with TRBD2 as a possible D gene (7 bases). This CDR3 comprises 16 residues. Trimming cost V 6 bases and J 4 bases, with 21 bases left between them. Per the germline V gene, CDR1 is WSHSY and CDR2 is SAAADI.